These T cell receptor beta chains were read from a single sample in a study of brain T cells in children with intractable seizures. Repertoires were generated with immunoSEQ multiplex PCR, while TCRdb's copy carries only in-frame clones and drops some. The sample holds about 64,000 clones; about 96% are singletons and the top ten take more than 0.3%. Material: peripheral blood, obtained at surgery. These receptors were collected from a boy in the first two years of life with focal cortical dysplasia and intractable seizures. CDR3s include the opening cysteine and the closing phenylalanine or tryptophan. D genes are given only for firm matches. Size tells how often a clone was seen (once, few, many) or the class of an expanded clone, and some rows leave it out.

cdr3_nt cdr3_aa v_call d_call j_call clone_size
TGTGCCAGCAGCCAATTTAGCAGCCGAACGGGCGAGCAGTACTTC CASSQFSSRTGEQYF TRBV3-1/TRBV3-2 NA TRBJ2-7 NA
TGCGCCAGCAGCTTGTCCCCGAGCTCCTATAATTCACCCCTCCACTTT CASSLSPSSYNSPLHF TRBV5-1 NA TRBJ1-6 NA
TGTGCCAGCAGCAAACCTGACAGGGACTACGAGCAGTACTTC CASSKPDRDYEQYF TRBV3-1/TRBV3-2 TRBD1 TRBJ2-7 NA
TGTGCCAGCAGCCCGGGGACTAGCGGGAGAATGGACGGGGAGCTGTTTTTT CASSPGTSGRMDGELFF TRBV9 TRBD2 TRBJ2-2 NA
TGCGCCAGCAGGGCCGACAGGGGCAATGAGCAGTTCTTC CASRADRGNEQFF TRBV4-1 TRBD1 TRBJ2-1 NA
TGTGCCAGCAGTTTCTTGGCAGGGGGAGAGTCACCCCTCCACTTT CASSFLAGGESPLHF TRBV28 TRBD1 TRBJ1-6 NA
TGTGCCAGCAGTCCCCCCCGCCGAATTGGTGGCTACACCTTC CASSPPRRIGGYTF TRBV28 NA TRBJ1-2 few
TGTGCCAGCAGCTTACTTCCGCTCCAAGAGACCCAGTACTTC CASSLLPLQETQYF TRBV11-2 NA TRBJ2-5 NA
TGTGCCAGCAGGGAATCGACCGGGACACCAATCACTGAAGCTTTCTTT CASRESTGTPITEAFF TRBV2 NA TRBJ1-1 NA
TGTGCTAGTGGTTGGACAACCGAGCAGGGCGCAGATACGCAGTATTTT CASGWTTEQGADTQYF TRBV12-5 NA TRBJ2-3 NA
TGTGCCACCAGTGATTTGGAGACAGGGGGCTACAATGAGCAGTTCTTC CATSDLETGGYNEQFF TRBV24-1 TRBD1 TRBJ2-1 NA
TGTGCCAGCAGCTTGGCGGCCGGGGCGAACACTGAAGCTTTCTTT CASSLAAGANTEAFF TRBV5-4 NA TRBJ1-1 NA
TGTGCCAGCAGGCCGACTAGCGGGGGGTTGAACAATGAGCAGTTCTTC CASRPTSGGLNNEQFF TRBV2 TRBD2 TRBJ2-1 NA
TGTGCCAGTAGTATAGATGGGACAAACACGGATGGCTACACCTTC CASSIDGTNTDGYTF TRBV19 NA TRBJ1-2 NA
TGTGCCCGGGGGACAGGGGGCACAGATACGCAGTATTTT CARGTGGTDTQYF TRBV12-5 TRBD1 TRBJ2-3 NA
TGCGCCAGCAGCCAAGATCTCCGGGATGAGCAGTTCTTC CASSQDLRDEQFF TRBV4-3 NA TRBJ2-1 NA
TGTGCCAGCAGCTTTAGCCCACAGGTTTATGGCTACGAGCAGTACTTC CASSFSPQVYGYEQYF TRBV5-4 NA TRBJ2-7 NA
TGTGCCAGCAGCCAGGATGTAGCGGGGGCCAGGGGCACAGATACGCAGTATTTT CASSQDVAGARGTDTQYF TRBV4-2 TRBD2 TRBJ2-3 NA
TGTGCCAGCAGCGCACTAGTTTATGAGCAGTTCTTC CASSALVYEQFF TRBV5-5 NA TRBJ2-1 NA
TGTGCCAGCCCTACTAGCGGGAGGACCACAGATACGCAGTATTTT CASPTSGRTTDTQYF TRBV3-1/TRBV3-2 TRBD2 TRBJ2-3 NA
TGTGCCAGCAGTGAGGGGGGGGCAGGGGATTCACCCCTCCACTTT CASSEGGAGDSPLHF TRBV6-1 NA TRBJ1-6 NA
TGTGCCAGCAGCTCCAGCCAGCGGGGGAAGGATACGCAGTATTTT CASSSSQRGKDTQYF TRBV11-3 TRBD2 TRBJ2-3 NA
TGTGCCAGCAAGTCGTGGACTAGAACGAACACCGGGGAGCTGTTTTTT CASKSWTRTNTGELFF TRBV28 TRBD2 TRBJ2-2 NA
TGTGCCAGCAGCTTATTCTCAGTGGACCAACAAGAGACCCAGTACTTC CASSLFSVDQQETQYF TRBV11-2 NA TRBJ2-5 NA